The 21 T cell receptor beta chains presented below share a single source sample, sequenced in a study of blood T cell repertoires in COVID-19. Some clones are missing from TCRdb's copy, which holds only in-frame ones; the method was immunoSEQ multiplex PCR. The sample comprises approximately 160,000 clones, roughly 84% of which are singletons, and 7% to 8% rests with the top ten. Source material: PBMCs or T cells enriched from blood (not recorded which). Receptors were obtained from a woman aged 50 to 60 who had recovered from COVID-19.

The rearrangement links TRBV11-2 to TRBJ1-2; 10 bases are shared with TRBD1. The CDR3 length is 13 residues. V shed 6 bases, J shed 8 bases, and the junction held 6 bases outside the gene matches. Germline V gene lookup returns CDR1 SGHAT and CDR2 FQNNGV. CDR3 amino acids: CASSLDRGPGYTF. CDR3 nucleotide sequence: TGTGCCAGCAGTCTCGACAGGGGGCCAGGCTACACCTTC.

This clone was observed many times. The chain employs TRBV7-6 and TRBJ2-5; 9 bases fit TRBD1. Germline V gives CDR1 SGHVS, CDR2 FNYEAQ. V gave up 1 base and J gave up 4 bases; unmatched junction bases: 7. This CDR3 has 16 residues. CDR3 coding DNA: TGTGCCAGCAGCTTAGTTGGGACAGGGTGGGGAGAGACCCAGTACTTC. It codes for CASSLVGTGWGETQYF. The complete variable domain, with remaining parts taken from reference TRBV7-6 and TRBJ2-5, reads GAGVSQSPRYKVTKRGQDVALRCDPISGHVSLYWYRQALGQGPEFLTYFNYEAQQDKSGLPNDRFSAERPEGSISTLTIQRTEQRDSAMYRCASSLVGTGWGETQYFGPGTRLLVL.

The chain recombines TRBV30 with TRBJ2-7, with 8 bases aligning to TRBD1. The CDR3 length is 13 residues. V dropped 6 bases and J dropped 7; count of bases not matched to a gene: 11. Per germline, CDR1 GTSNPN and CDR2 SVGIG (reference sequence). The CDR3 region is CACLGQGHAEQYF. In DNA form, the CDR3 reads TGTGCCTGTCTCGGACAGGGCCATGCGGAGCAGTACTTC.

V and J are TRBV11-2 and TRBJ2-1; TRBD2 matches at 15 bases. The J segment lost 9 bases and the V segment lost 2 bases, leaving 8 bases of the junction unmatched. From germline, CDR1 is SGHAT and CDR2 FQNNGV. The CDR3 consists of 17 residues. The CDR3 protein is CASSLPGTSGRWGEQFF. The CDR3 DNA is TGTGCCAGCAGCTTACCCGGGACTAGCGGGAGGTGGGGTGAGCAGTTCTTC. Combining the CDR3 with reference TRBV11-2 and TRBJ2-1 gives the whole variable domain EAGVAQSPRYKIIEKRQSVAFWCNPISGHATLYWYQQILGQGPKLLIQFQNNGVVDDSQLPKDRFSAERLKGVDSTLKIQPAKLEDSAVYLCASSLPGTSGRWGEQFFGPGTRLTVL.

The gene calls are TRBV7-2 and TRBJ2-1; 8 bases match TRBD1. V was clipped by 5 bases and J by 7 bases; unmatched bases: 10. In germline, CDR1 is SGHTA, CDR2 FQGNSA. There are 15 residues in the CDR3. Written as DNA, the CDR3 is TGTGCCAGCAGCCAGCGGACAGGGACTGGGAATGAGCAGTTCTTC. Its translation: CASSQRTGTGNEQFF.

The V gene is TRBV28, the J gene TRBJ1-2; perhaps TRBD1 as D (5 bases). V was pared by 4 bases and J by 3 bases, with 15 bases between. CDR1 is MDHEN and CDR2 is SYDVKM in the germline V gene. The CDR3 loop spans 15 amino acids. The CDR3 here is CASSSGSWGHYGYTF. The DNA for the CDR3 is TGTGCCAGCAGTTCGGGTTCCTGGGGCCACTATGGCTACACCTTC.

The V gene is TRBV6-5, the J gene TRBJ2-7, with 9 bases lining up with TRBD2. Germline CDR1 MNHEY, CDR2 SVGAGI. Trimming removed 0 bases from V and 4 bases from J; junction bases left unmatched: 4. CDR3 length equals 15 residues. The CDR3 bases are TGTGCCAGCAGTTACTCGATAGCGGGAGTTTACGAGCAGTACTTC. This codes for CASSYSIAGVYEQYF.

This chain uses TRBV24-1 with TRBJ2-1, with a possible D match to TRBD2 (5 bases). Germline CDR1 and CDR2: KGHDR and SFDVKD. The CDR3 totals 13 residues. The V and J ends lost 2 bases and 12 bases respectively, with 13 bases between them. The CDR3 reads CATSDSPGSGQFF. In nucleotides, the CDR3 is TGTGCCACCAGTGATTCCCCGGGGTCCGGGCAGTTCTTC.

The rearrangement joins TRBV18 to TRBJ1-5; TRBD1 matches at 8 bases. Germline V lookup: CDR1 KGHSH, CDR2 LQKENI. V lost 3 bases, J lost 4 bases, and 11 bases stayed unmatched. The CDR3 length is 17 residues. The CDR3 protein is CASSPTGRTGLNQPQHF. The CDR3 DNA follows: TGTGCCAGCTCACCCACGGGGCGGACAGGGCTGAATCAGCCCCAGCATTTT.

The chain has TRBV5-6 and TRBJ2-1; 7 bases line up with TRBD2. The germline gives CDR1 SGHDT, CDR2 YYEEEE. V shed 0 bases and J 5 bases; nucleotides not matched to a gene: 5. This CDR3 has 15 amino acids. In DNA form, the CDR3 reads TGTGCCAGCAGCTTGGGCGGGAGTGTCCACAATGAGCAGTTCTTC. It specifies CASSLGGSVHNEQFF.

The chain carries TRBV4-1 and TRBJ2-2, with a possible D match to TRBD2 (5 bases). The germline gives CDR1 MGHRA, CDR2 YSYEKL. V lost 1 base to trimming and J lost 4 bases, with 13 bases between them. The CDR3 spans 16 residues. The CDR3 here is CASSQAETKLTGELFF. As DNA, the CDR3 is TGCGCCAGCAGCCAAGCCGAGACTAAACTCACCGGGGAGCTGTTTTTT.

This clone has more than one count but fewer than ten. The rearrangement uses TRBV13 and TRBJ2-1; D is possibly TRBD2 (6 bases). CDR3 length equals 14 residues. Germline lookup yields CDR1 PRHDT and CDR2 FYEKMQ (reference sequence). Trimming stripped 5 bases from V and 4 bases from J, with 12 bases between. The CDR3 DNA reads TGTGCCAGCAGCCCCAGGACTACATACAATGAGCAGTTCTTC. This gives the protein CASSPRTTYNEQFF. Supplemented by reference TRBV13 and TRBJ2-1, the full variable domain reads AAGVIQSPRHLIKEKRETATLKCYPIPRHDTVYWYQQGPGQDPQFLISFYEKMQSDKGSIPDRFSAQQFSDYHSELNMSSLELGDSALYFCASSPRTTYNEQFFGPGTRLTVL.

CDR3 nucleotides: TGCAGCGTTGTATTACAGTTGAACACCGGGGAGCTGTTTTTT. Translation gives CSVVLQLNTGELFF. V is TRBV29-1 and J is TRBJ2-2; D not resolved. Trimming pared 4 bases from V and 1 base from J, leaving 10 bases between. The germline V gene has CDR1 SQVTM and CDR2 ANQGSEA. The length of the CDR3 is 14 residues.

This chain joins TRBV30 and TRBJ2-1; the match to TRBD2 covers 11 bases. The germline gives CDR1 GTSNPN, CDR2 SVGIG (reference sequence). Trimming at V came to 8 bases and at J to 2 bases, leaving 2 bases not matched to a gene. The CDR3 contains 13 residues. The CDR3 DNA reads TGTGCCCTAGCGGGAGGTCCCTACAATGAGCAGTTCTTC. It codes for CALAGGPYNEQFF. Together with reference TRBV30 and TRBJ2-1, the CDR3 gives the full variable domain: SQTIHQWPATLVQPVGSPLSLECTVEGTSNPNLYWYRQAAGRGLQLLFYSVGIGQISSEVPQNLSASRPQDRQFILSSKKLLLSDSGFYLCALAGGPYNEQFFGPGTRLTVL.

The rearrangement uses TRBV24-1 and TRBJ2-5, with D possibly TRBD1 on 5 matching bases. The CDR3 length is 15 residues. The germline V gene encodes CDR1 KGHDR and CDR2 SFDVKD. Trimming left V 2 bases short and J 1 base short, with 10 bases between. CDR3 in amino acids: CATSDSGKGQETQYF. Written as DNA, the CDR3 is TGTGCCACCAGTGATTCAGGGAAGGGCCAAGAGACCCAGTACTTC.

This clone was picked up a small number of times. The chain joins TRBV7-2 to TRBJ2-3; no clear D. CDR3 length: 17 amino acids. CDR1 is SGHTA and CDR2 is FQGNSA in the germline V gene. Trimming stripped 3 bases from V and 2 bases from J, with 18 bases between. The CDR3 region is CASSFADTSPLTDTQYF. As DNA, the CDR3 is TGTGCCAGCAGCTTTGCCGACACATCCCCCCTCACAGATACGCAGTATTTT. The complete variable domain, with remaining parts taken from reference TRBV7-2 and TRBJ2-3, reads GAGVSQSPSNKVTEKGKDVELRCDPISGHTALYWYRQSLGQGLEFLIYFQGNSAPDKSGLPSDRFSAERTGGSVSTLTIQRTQQEDSAVYLCASSFADTSPLTDTQYFGPGTRLTVL.

This chain uses TRBV5-6 with TRBJ1-2; D possibly corresponds to TRBD1 (5 bases). V lost 0 bases and J lost 4, with 13 bases in between. Germline CDR1 and CDR2: SGHDT and YYEEEE. The CDR3 is made up of 15 amino acids. The CDR3 sequence is CASSLGAGRSYGYTF. The CDR3, as DNA: TGTGCCAGCAGCTTGGGTGCAGGGCGGAGCTATGGCTACACCTTC. Combining the CDR3 with reference TRBV5-6 and TRBJ1-2 gives the whole variable domain DAGVTQSPTHLIKTRGQQVTLRCSPKSGHDTVSWYQQALGQGPQFIFQYYEEEERQRGNFPDRFSGHQFPNYSSELNVNALLLGDSALYLCASSLGAGRSYGYTFGSGTRLTVV.

The chain carries TRBV5-8 and TRBJ1-5; D unclear. The germline V and J ends were trimmed by 2 bases and 3 bases, with 9 bases remaining between them. The CDR3 consists of 14 residues. Per the germline V gene, CDR1 is SGHTS and CDR2 is YDEGEE. CDR3 DNA sequence: TGTGCCAGCAGCTTCGTACAGACCAATCAGCCCCAGCATTTT. It encodes CASSFVQTNQPQHF. Full variable domain (rest looked up from reference TRBV5-8 and TRBJ1-5): EAGVTQSPTHLIKTRGQQATLRCSPISGHTSVYWYQQALGLGLQFLLWYDEGEERNRGNFPPRFSGRQFPNYSSELNVNALELEDSALYLCASSFVQTNQPQHFGDGTRLSIL.

A few counts support this clone. The gene calls are TRBV27 and TRBJ2-7; D might be TRBD2 (5 bases). From germline, CDR1 is MNHEY and CDR2 SMNVEV (reference sequence). The CDR3 loop spans 16 amino acids. Trimming stripped 2 bases from V and 0 bases from J, with 14 bases between. This CDR3 is CASSLAGAGSSYEQYF. CDR3 nucleotide sequence: TGTGCCAGCAGTTTAGCGGGCGCGGGTAGCTCCTACGAGCAGTACTTC.

Only one count was recorded for this clone. V gene TRBV30 combines with J gene TRBJ1-4; unclear D gene. CDR3 length: 15 residues. Germline V gene sequence: CDR1 GTSNPN, CDR2 SVGIG (reference sequence). V gave up 3 bases and J gave up 1 base, with 12 bases separating them. The CDR3 is CAWSSGKVTNEKLFF. The DNA for the CDR3 is TGTGCCTGGAGCTCGGGGAAAGTAACTAATGAAAAACTGTTTTTT.

This clone was found once. The chain uses TRBV5-1 and TRBJ1-5; 9 nucleotides line up with TRBD1. The V segment lost 1 base and the J segment 5 bases; nucleotides outside the gene matches: 4. The V gene's germline CDR1 is SGHRS and CDR2 YFSETQ. The CDR3 runs to 15 residues. In nucleotides, the CDR3 is TGCGCCAGCAGCTTGAAGGACAGGGGAGATCAGCCCCAGCATTTT. This sequence encodes CASSLKDRGDQPQHF. The full variable domain, rest sourced from reference TRBV5-1 and TRBJ1-5, is KAGVTQTPRYLIKTRGQQVTLSCSPISGHRSVSWYQQTPGQGLQFLFEYFSETQRNKGNFPGRFSGRQFSNSRSEMNVSTLELGDSALYLCASSLKDRGDQPQHFGDGTRLSIL.